Shown below are 9 T cell receptor beta chains from a single sample sequenced in a study of regulatory T cells in long-lasting Graves disease. Building of the TCR beta libraries involved iRepertoire HTBI primers and Arm-PCR of CDR3 regions. A single record per CDR3 protein comes from TCRdb applying MiXCR to the multiplex PCR reads. The sample includes around 450,000 distinct CDR3 sequences, roughly 17% of them seen just once. Described time point: newly diagnosed GD, antithyroid drugs for less than 3 months. There was RNA extracted from PBMCs, and the TCR library was made from it. These same data were also listed under a study on T cells in Graves' hyperthyroidism and ophthalmopathy.

The sample consisted of peripheral blood mononuclear cells (PBMCs), taken at new diagnosis, from a patient treated with antithyroid drugs. Receptor source: a man aged 40-55 years with Graves disease.

The sample holds a few counts of this clonotype. The chain links TRBV4-1 to TRBJ1-5, with 9 nucleotides matching TRBD1. Per germline, CDR1 MGHRA and CDR2 YSYEKL. CDR3 length: 19 residues. V lost 4 bases and J lost 0; bases outside the gene matches: 13. CDR3 DNA: TGCGCCAGCAGCCCCGATCCACCGGGACAGGGAAATAGCAATCAGCCCCAGCATTTT. Its protein is CASSPDPPGQGNSNQPQHF.

This clonotype was counted between two and nine times. This chain connects TRBV12-3 or TRBV12-4 to TRBJ2-1; D ambiguous. The V end lost 7 bases, the J end lost 6 bases, and 13 bases lay between the germline ends. The CDR3 runs to 13 residues. CDR3 nucleotide sequence: TGTGCCAGCAAGATGCAGGTGACCAATGAGCAGTTCTTC. Its translation is CASKMQVTNEQFF.

In this sample, this clonotype turned up a few times. The gene calls are TRBV20-1 and TRBJ1-5; D is perhaps TRBD1 (5 bases). The CDR3 is 13 amino acids. Germline lookup yields CDR1 DFQATT and CDR2 SNEGSKA (reference sequence). V was cut by 5 bases and J by 7 bases, with 15 bases left in between. CDR3 bases: TGCAGTGCTCCAAGGGGCCGAGACCAGCCCCAGCATTTT. This codes for CSAPRGRDQPQHF.

The rearrangement links TRBV5-1 to TRBJ1-6, with D perhaps matching TRBD1 (5 bases). CDR1 SGHRS and CDR2 YFSETQ come from the germline V gene. Trimming cost V 4 bases and J 10 bases, with 18 bases left between them. The CDR3 is 15 residues long. Here the CDR3 DNA reads TGCGCCAGCAGCCCCGAACCAGGGCTCGTCTCACCCCTCCACTTT. Its protein is CASSPEPGLVSPLHF.

This clonotype came up many times. The chain recombines TRBV20-1 with TRBJ2-2; D is perhaps TRBD2 (6 bases). The CDR3 spans 14 residues. Between the trimmed V and J ends, which lost 3 bases and 5 bases, there was a span of 13 bases. The germline gives CDR1 DFQATT, CDR2 SNEGSKA (reference sequence). CDR3 sequence (DNA): TGCAGTGCTAGTTCCGGGAGAGATACCGGGGAGCTGTTTTTT. Protein product: CSASSGRDTGELFF.

As for this clonotype: Its ends do not fully match the called genes, so a read error is possible. The CDR3 DNA sequence: TGCGCCAGCAGTGATTTGGCGGGCGTATACAATGAGAAGTTCTTC. It encodes CASSDLAGVYNEKFF. The V gene is TRBV10-1, the J gene TRBJ2-1; a weak D match, TRBD2 (5 bases). The CDR3 runs to 15 residues. The germline V gene encodes CDR1 WNHNN and CDR2 SYGVQD (reference sequence).

This clonotype was found many times. J is TRBJ2-3 and V is TRBV5-1, with 7 bases fitting TRBD1. Trimming at V came to 6 bases and at J to 1 base, leaving 5 bases not matched to a gene. The germline gives CDR1 SGHRS, CDR2 YFSETQ. This CDR3 has 14 residues. CDR3 amino acids: CASKTGSGTDTQYF. The CDR3 DNA is TGCGCCAGCAAGACAGGGTCGGGCACAGATACGCAGTATTTT.

The chain combines TRBV5-5 with TRBJ2-5; TRBD2 is a possible D gene (6 bases). Germline values: CDR1 SGHKS, CDR2 YYEKEE (reference sequence). The CDR3 has 16 residues. The V end lost 4 bases, the J end lost 4 bases, and 20 bases lay between the germline ends. The CDR3 protein is CASSTNTGSGRETQYF. The DNA for the CDR3 is TGTGCCAGCAGCACTAACACGGGTAGCGGAAGAGAGACCCAGTACTTC.

This clonotype was seen ten or more times. V gene TRBV7-3 combines with J gene TRBJ2-1; D is possibly TRBD1 or TRBD2 (5 bases each). CDR1 is SGHTA and CDR2 is FQGTGA in the germline V gene. Trimming took 4 bases from V and 4 from J, leaving 14 bases between them. This CDR3 is built from 15 residues. CDR3 residues: CASSYRDVGYNEQFF. The CDR3 DNA sequence: TGTGCCAGCAGCTACCGGGACGTCGGATACAATGAGCAGTTCTTC.